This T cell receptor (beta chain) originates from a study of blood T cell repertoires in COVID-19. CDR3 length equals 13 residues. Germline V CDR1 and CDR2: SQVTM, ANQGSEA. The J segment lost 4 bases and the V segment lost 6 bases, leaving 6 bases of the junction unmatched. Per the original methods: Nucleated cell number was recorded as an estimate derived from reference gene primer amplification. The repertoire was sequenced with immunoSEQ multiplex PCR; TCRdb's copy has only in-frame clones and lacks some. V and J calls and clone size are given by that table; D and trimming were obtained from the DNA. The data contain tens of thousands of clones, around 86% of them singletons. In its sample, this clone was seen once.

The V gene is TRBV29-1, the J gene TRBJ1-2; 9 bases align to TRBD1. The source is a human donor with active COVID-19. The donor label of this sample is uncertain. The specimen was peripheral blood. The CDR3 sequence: CSVGGGQGYGYTF. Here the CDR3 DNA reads TGCAGCGTGGGCGGGGGACAGGGCTATGGCTACACCTTC.